Shown below are 23 T cell receptor beta chains from a single sample sequenced in a study of graft-versus-host responses after intestinal transplantation. Their cognate antigens are unknown. Libraries were prepared by immunoSEQ multiplex PCR; TCRdb keeps only in-frame clonotypes and omits some of them. The sample records 85,000 to 90,000 clones, around nine tenths being singletons. The material was unstimulated CD4+ T cells sorted from spleen or lymph node cells, obtained before intestinal transplant. These receptors were taken from a human donor who received an intestinal transplant.

The chain carries TRBV25-1 and TRBJ2-1; 11 bases line up with TRBD2. Germline V gene sequence: CDR1 MGHDK, CDR2 SYGVNS. The CDR3 sequence is 16 residues long. Trimming cost V 6 bases and J 9 bases; bases outside gene matches: 13. The CDR3 coding sequence is TGTGCCAGCAGCTCAACGGTCACTAGCGGGAGAGGTGAGCAGTTCTTC. Amino acids: CASSSTVTSGRGEQFF.

The chain uses TRBV28 and TRBJ1-4; tentatively, D is TRBD1 (5 bases). Trimming took 3 bases from V and 8 from J, leaving 10 bases between them. The V gene's germline CDR1 is MDHEN and CDR2 SYDVKM. This CDR3 region has 13 residues. CDR3 protein: CASSLDGGEKLFF. CDR3 coding DNA: TGTGCCAGCAGTTTGGATGGGGGAGAAAAACTGTTTTTT.

The rearrangement uses TRBV27 and TRBJ2-1; 10 bases align to TRBD2. The V segment lost 6 bases and the J segment 7 bases; nucleotides outside the gene matches: 3. Germline loops: CDR1 MNHEY, CDR2 SMNVEV (reference sequence). There are 13 residues in the CDR3. The CDR3 reads CASRLAGTNEQFF. Written as DNA, the CDR3 is TGTGCCAGCAGACTAGCGGGAACGAATGAGCAGTTCTTC.

The chain carries TRBV7-9 and TRBJ1-4; 9 nucleotides agree with TRBD1. J lost 8 bases, V lost 3 bases, and 7 bases had no gene match. CDR3 length: 15 residues. Germline CDR1 and CDR2: SEHNR and FQNEAQ (reference sequence). CDR3 nucleotide sequence: TGTGCCAGCAGCTTGGGATATGGACAGGGGGAAAAACTGTTTTTT. It yields the protein CASSLGYGQGEKLFF.

The CDR3 region is CASSQTGPLGKNIQYF. DNA of the CDR3: TGTGCCAGCAGCCAAACAGGGCCTCTGGGCAAAAACATTCAGTACTTC. V is TRBV4-2 and J is TRBJ2-4; tentative D call: TRBD1 (6 bases). This CDR3 is built from 16 residues. V lost 2 bases and J 3 bases, leaving 14 bases between the germline ends. Germline V gives CDR1 LGHNA, CDR2 YNFKEQ.

V is TRBV6-6 and J is TRBJ2-2; 7 positions agree with TRBD2. The CDR3 loop spans 15 amino acids. V lost 5 bases to trimming and J lost 4 bases; unmatched junction nucleotides: 7. CDR1 and CDR2 (germline): MNHNY, SVGAGI (reference sequence). CDR3 protein: CASSPGEGSTGELFF. CDR3 DNA: TGTGCCAGCAGTCCCGGGGAGGGTAGCACCGGGGAGCTGTTTTTT.

The CDR3 spells CASIGQGYTQYF. The CDR3, as DNA: TGCGCCAGCATTGGACAGGGTTATACGCAGTATTTT. The chain couples TRBV5-1 to TRBJ2-3; 8 nucleotides align to TRBD1. V gave up 6 bases and J gave up 7 bases; unmatched junction bases: 4. Germline-derived CDR1 and CDR2 are SGHRS and YFSETQ. The CDR3 has 12 residues. Supplemented by reference TRBV5-1 and TRBJ2-3, the full variable domain reads KAGVTQTPRYLIKTRGQQVTLSCSPISGHRSVSWYQQTPGQGLQFLFEYFSETQRNKGNFPGRFSGRQFSNSRSEMNVSTLELGDSALYLCASIGQGYTQYFGPGTRLTVL.

V gene TRBV28 combines with J gene TRBJ1-4, with TRBD1 as a possible D gene (5 bases). The CDR3 runs 16 residues. The V gene's germline CDR1 is MDHEN and CDR2 SYDVKM. The ends were cut back, 2 bases at V and 5 bases at J, with 15 bases in the middle. CDR3 sequence reads: CASSLPTFGGNEKLFF. Here the CDR3 DNA reads TGTGCCAGCAGTTTACCCACATTCGGGGGAAATGAAAAACTGTTTTTT.

The chain carries TRBV28 and TRBJ2-1, with 10 bases identical to TRBD1. CDR3 length: 18 amino acids. The germline V gene has CDR1 MDHEN and CDR2 SYDVKM. The V and J ends lost 6 bases and 4 bases, in that order; junction bases with no gene match: 15. CDR3 nucleotide sequence: TGTGCCAGCAGCCTGGGGACAGGGGTGGGGGACCGATACAATGAGCAGTTCTTC. Its protein product is CASSLGTGVGDRYNEQFF. Looking up the rest from reference TRBV28 and TRBJ2-1 gives the full variable domain: DVKVTQSSRYLVKRTGEKVFLECVQDMDHENMFWYRQDPGLGLRLIYFSYDVKMKEKGDIPEGYSVSREKKERFSLILESASTNQTSMYLCASSLGTGVGDRYNEQFFGPGTRLTVL.

The V gene is TRBV6-5, the J gene TRBJ2-1; 9 nucleotides match TRBD2. The V gene end was trimmed by 1 base and the J gene end by 8 bases; junction bases not matched to a gene: 6. CDR3 length equals 15 residues. Germline V gives CDR1 MNHEY, CDR2 SVGAGI. This chain's CDR3 is CASSYLAGGGDEQFF. CDR3 DNA sequence: TGTGCCAGCAGTTACTTGGCGGGAGGGGGCGATGAGCAGTTCTTC.

This chain joins TRBV28 and TRBJ2-3; D not resolved. The CDR3 has 13 amino acids. Trimming pared 3 bases from V and 4 bases from J, leaving 8 bases between. CDR1 and CDR2 (germline): MDHEN, SYDVKM. The CDR3: CASSFFGADTQYF. The CDR3 bases are TGTGCCAGCAGTTTTTTTGGGGCAGATACGCAGTATTTT.

As concerns this clone: Different DNA sequences within this sample yield the same CDR3. V usage is TRBV11-2 and J usage is TRBJ2-2; D call uncertain. Germline lookup yields CDR1 SGHAT and CDR2 FQNNGV. V lost 3 bases and J lost 1, with 6 bases in between. This CDR3 has 14 amino acids. CDR3 in DNA: TGTGCCAGCAGCTTGGGTCAGAACACCGGGGAGCTGTTTTTT. Protein: CASSLGQNTGELFF.

The chain joins TRBV5-4 to TRBJ1-1; D remains unclear. CDR3 length: 13 amino acids. CDR1 is SGHNT, CDR2 YYREEE, per germline (reference sequence). The germline V and J ends were trimmed by 3 bases and 0 bases, with 6 bases remaining between them. The CDR3 region has the DNA TGTGCCAGCAGCTGGACGGTGAACACTGAAGCTTTCTTT. Amino acids: CASSWTVNTEAFF.

This chain connects TRBV9 to TRBJ2-1; 11 bases fit TRBD1. Trimming removed 4 bases from V and 7 bases from J; junction bases left unmatched: 4. The CDR3 is made up of 14 amino acids. Germline CDR1 is SGDLS and CDR2 is YYNGEE. The CDR3 reads CASSLGQGANEQFF. The CDR3 region has the DNA TGTGCCAGCAGCCTAGGACAGGGGGCAAATGAGCAGTTCTTC. The complete variable domain, with remaining parts taken from reference TRBV9 and TRBJ2-1, reads DSGVTQTPKHLITATGQRVTLRCSPRSGDLSVYWYQQSLDQGLQFLIQYYNGEERAKGNILERFSAQQFPDLHSELNLSSLELGDSALYFCASSLGQGANEQFFGPGTRLTVL.

The chain carries TRBV7-7 and TRBJ2-1; 10 nucleotides match TRBD2. Germline CDR1 is SSHAT and CDR2 is FNYEAQ (reference sequence). The CDR3 sequence is 14 residues long. The V segment lost 5 bases and the J segment 10 bases; nucleotides outside the gene matches: 8. For the CDR3, the DNA is TGTGCCAGCAGCCGAAGCGGGAGGGCCGGCGAGCAGTTCTTC. It encodes CASSRSGRAGEQFF.

In its sample, this clone was seen once. This chain joins TRBV6-5 and TRBJ2-1; TRBD2 matches 8 bases. The CDR3 has 14 residues. The V and J ends lost 6 bases and 7 bases, in that order; junction bases with no gene match: 8. Germline V gives CDR1 MNHEY, CDR2 SVGAGI. The DNA of the CDR3 is TGTGCCAGCAGCCCCAGACTAGCGATGAATGAGCAGTTCTTC. Protein sequence: CASSPRLAMNEQFF.

The gene calls are TRBV30 and TRBJ1-1, with D unresolved. Trimming shortened V by 0 bases and J by 1 base, and 3 bases separated the two germline ends. The CDR3 runs to 12 residues. CDR1 is GTSNPN and CDR2 is SVGIG in the germline V gene (reference sequence). CDR3 loop: CAWSVGNTEAFF. The CDR3 nucleotides read TGTGCCTGGAGTGTGGGGAACACTGAAGCTTTCTTT.

The V gene is TRBV7-2, the J gene TRBJ2-7; 9 nucleotides align to TRBD2. CDR3 length equals 16 residues. CDR1 SGHTA and CDR2 FQGNSA come from the germline V gene. J gave up 2 bases and V 5 bases, and 10 bases lay outside the gene matches. The CDR3 DNA reads TGTGCCAGCAGCCCTCTGCGGGCGGGAGGGCCCTACGAGCAGTACTTC. As protein: CASSPLRAGGPYEQYF.

This clone was found once. The chain's CDR3 is CASSPEGHSNQPQHF. In DNA form, the CDR3 reads TGTGCCAGTAGTCCGGAGGGGCATAGCAATCAGCCCCAGCATTTT. The chain combines TRBV19 with TRBJ1-5; tentatively, D is TRBD1 (5 bases). The V end was cut by 5 bases, the J end by 0 bases, with 11 bases between. Germline values: CDR1 LNHDA, CDR2 SQIVND (reference sequence). The CDR3 consists of 15 residues.

This chain links TRBV7-6 with TRBJ2-1, with 9 bases fitting TRBD2. This CDR3 region has 17 residues. CDR1 and CDR2 (germline): SGHVS, FNYEAQ. Trimming removed 0 bases from V and 1 base from J; junction bases left unmatched: 4. The CDR3 DNA reads as TGTGCCAGCAGCTTAGCGCCGCTAGCGGGGTCCTACAATGAGCAGTTCTTC. Its translation is CASSLAPLAGSYNEQFF.

V gene TRBV30 combines with J gene TRBJ2-7; D may be TRBD2 (5 bases). Trimming took off 4 bases at V and 3 bases at J, with 7 bases between the two ends. The CDR3 is made up of 11 amino acids. CDR1 and CDR2 (germline): GTSNPN, SVGIG (reference sequence). The CDR3 protein is CAWKRDYEQYF. The CDR3 nucleotides are TGTGCCTGGAAGAGGGACTACGAGCAGTACTTC.

This chain links TRBV10-1 with TRBJ1-1, with 8 bases identical to TRBD1. Germline CDR1 and CDR2: WNHNN and SYGVQD (reference sequence). The trim removed 0 bases at V and 0 bases at J, leaving 15 bases unmatched. This CDR3 comprises 20 residues. The CDR3 DNA reads as TGCGCCAGCAGTGAGTCGACAACGGGACAGGTAAATGAAATGAACACTGAAGCTTTCTTT. This encodes CASSESTTGQVNEMNTEAFF.

This clone was counted a single time. The rearrangement joins TRBV6-1 to TRBJ1-1, with D uncertain. Per the germline V gene, CDR1 is MNHNS and CDR2 is SASEGT. This CDR3 has 15 amino acids. V lost 6 bases and J lost 9, with 23 bases in between. This CDR3 is CASRPSLSGDNKAFF. The CDR3 region has the DNA TGTGCCAGCAGGCCCTCTTTGTCCGGGGATAATAAAGCTTTCTTT.